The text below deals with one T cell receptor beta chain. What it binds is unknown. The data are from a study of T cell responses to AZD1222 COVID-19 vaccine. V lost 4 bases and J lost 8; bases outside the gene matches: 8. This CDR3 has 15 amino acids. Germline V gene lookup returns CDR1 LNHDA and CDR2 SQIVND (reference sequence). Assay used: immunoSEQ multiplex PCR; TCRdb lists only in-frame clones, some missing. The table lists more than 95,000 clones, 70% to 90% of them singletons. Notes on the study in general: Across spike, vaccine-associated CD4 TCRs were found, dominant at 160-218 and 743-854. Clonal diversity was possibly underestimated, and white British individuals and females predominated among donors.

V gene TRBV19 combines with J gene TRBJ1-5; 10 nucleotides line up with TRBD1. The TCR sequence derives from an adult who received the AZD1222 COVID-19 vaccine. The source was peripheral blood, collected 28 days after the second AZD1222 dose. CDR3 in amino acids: CASSTGTGVFEPQHF. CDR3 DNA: TGTGCCAGTAGTACCGGGACAGGGGTTTTTGAGCCCCAGCATTTT.